Listed below are T cell receptor beta chains from one sample, sequenced in a study of cytomegalovirus exposure and HLA in healthy donors. Produced via immunoSEQ multiplex PCR; TCRdb's table is partial and in-frame only. The sample lists fewer than 200,000 clones, around 80% occurring once. Sequenced: PBMCs. These TCRs come from a man in his forties or fifties in good health and CMV-seronegative. Each CDR3 is given with its conserved first and last residue. A D gene is named only where the DNA matches it firmly. Clone size appears in some rows only: once, few, many, or a class for an expanded clone.

J gene	D gene	clone size	V gene	CDR3 DNA	CDR3 protein
TRBJ2-3	TRBD2	.	TRBV7-2	TGTGCCAGCTCTAGCGGGATGAAGGATACGCAGTATTTT	CASSSGMKDTQYF
TRBJ2-7	.	.	TRBV19	TGCGCAAGTGGGGGCGACAGACAAGGACAGTACTTC	CASGGDRQGQYF
TRBJ1-3	.	.	TRBV7-2	TGTGCCAGCAGCCAGGCTTGGGGGCCTGGAAACACCATATATTTT	CASSQAWGPGNTIYF
TRBJ1-5	TRBD1	.	TRBV25-1	TGTGCCAGCACCTGGACAGGTAATCAGCCCCAGCATTTT	CASTWTGNQPQHF
TRBJ2-1	.	once	TRBV10-3	TGTGCCACCCTGACATCCCCGTACAATGAGCAGTTCTTC	CATLTSPYNEQFF
TRBJ1-6	TRBD1	.	TRBV5-1	TGCGCCAGCGGAGAGGGGGCTGGGTCACCCCTCCACTTT	CASGEGAGSPLHF
TRBJ1-1	.	.	TRBV6-4	TGTGCCAGCAGTGACTCGCCGGAGAGGAGTGAAGCTTTCTTT	CASSDSPERSEAFF
TRBJ2-5	TRBD1	.	TRBV5-1	TGCGCCAGCCGCACAGGGGGCCAAGAGACCCAGTACTTC	CASRTGGQETQYF
TRBJ1-1	TRBD1	.	TRBV5-8	TGTGCCAGCAATCCGGGGACAGGGGGTGAAGCTTTCTTT	CASNPGTGGEAFF
TRBJ1-5	TRBD1	few	TRBV2	TGTGCCAGCAGTGCAGCGGGACAGGGATTTCAGCCCCAGCATTTT	CASSAAGQGFQPQHF
TRBJ2-1	.	.	TRBV7-3	TGTGCCAGCAGCTCGAGGACTGTCGGCGGTGAGCAGTTCTTC	CASSSRTVGGEQFF
TRBJ2-7	TRBD1	.	TRBV10-1	TGCGCCAGCAGTGAGGGACAGGCCGGCGAGCAGTACTTC	CASSEGQAGEQYF
TRBJ2-2	TRBD2	.	TRBV2	TGTGCCAGCAGTACGGCGGGGGGGCCGGCCGGGGAGCTGTTTTTT	CASSTAGGPAGELFF
TRBJ1-5	.	.	TRBV6-5	TGTGCCAGCAGTTACTCTCATAGCAATCAGCCCCAGCATTTT	CASSYSHSNQPQHF
TRBJ2-4	.	.	TRBV7-9	TGTGCCAGCAGCTTATCGGGCGGGGGCGACATTCAGTACTTC	CASSLSGGGDIQYF
TRBJ1-1	.	.	TRBV30	TGTGCCTTCGAGAGAAACACTGAAGCTTTCTTT	CAFERNTEAFF
TRBJ2-2	.	.	TRBV7-3	TGTGCCAGCAGCTTAAACATGAACACCGGGGAGCTGTTTTTT	CASSLNMNTGELFF
TRBJ2-5	TRBD2	.	TRBV29-1	TGCAGCGTGACGGGGGGGACTAGCGGGATAAAAGAGACCCAGTACTTC	CSVTGGTSGIKETQYF
TRBJ2-1	TRBD2	.	TRBV30	TGTGCCTGGAGTGTACTAGCGGGAGGCTCCTACAATGAGCAGTTCTTC	CAWSVLAGGSYNEQFF
TRBJ1-1	TRBD1	.	TRBV5-1	TGCGCCAGCAGCCCGGGACAGCTAATGAACACTGAAGCTTTCTTT	CASSPGQLMNTEAFF
TRBJ2-1	.	.	TRBV5-1	TGCGCCAGCAGCTTTGGAACAGACAATGAGCAGTTCTTC	CASSFGTDNEQFF
TRBJ2-7	.	.	TRBV7-9	TGTGCCAGCAGCTTAGGGAGGGAGGACTACGAGCAGTACTTC	CASSLGREDYEQYF
TRBJ2-6	.	.	TRBV10-3	TGTGCCATCAGTGAGGGCCCAGGCTCCGGGGCCAACGTCCTGACTTTC	CAISEGPGSGANVLTF
TRBJ1-2	.	once	TRBV6-5	TGTGCCAGCAGTAAGCGGGACGGACTATTCCTTCTCTACACCTTC	CASSKRDGLFLLYTF
TRBJ2-6	.	few	TRBV5-1	TGCGCCAGCAGCTTGGATCCTAGCGCGGCCTCTGGGGCCAACGTCCTGACTTTC	CASSLDPSAASGANVLTF
TRBJ2-7	.	.	TRBV19	TGTGCCAGTAGGGACAGCTACGAGCAGTACTTC	CASRDSYEQYF
TRBJ2-7	.	.	TRBV5-4	TGTGCCAGCAGCTTGGACAGGGTTGGGCAGTACTTC	CASSLDRVGQYF
TRBJ2-1	TRBD2	.	TRBV2	TGTGCCATCAATCCTTCTCTAGCGGGAGGGGGGAGTGAGCAGTTCTTC	CAINPSLAGGGSEQFF
TRBJ1-5	TRBD1	.	TRBV27	TGTGCCAGCAGTCGGGACAGGGGACATCAGTCCCAGCATTTT	CASSRDRGHQSQHF
TRBJ2-2	.	.	TRBV11-2	TGTGCCAGCAGCCCGCCGGGGACTCCGCGGGGCGGGGAGCTGTTTTTT	CASSPPGTPRGGELFF
TRBJ2-5	TRBD1	.	TRBV11-3	TGTGCCAGCAGCCCGGACAGGGGGGAGACCCAGTACTTC	CASSPDRGETQYF
TRBJ1-2	TRBD1	.	TRBV30	TGTGCCTGGAGTGTACTTGGGACAGCCTATGGCTACACCTTC	CAWSVLGTAYGYTF
TRBJ2-5	.	.	TRBV7-2	TGTGCCAGCAGCTTAGGAGTTCGGGAGACCCAGTACTTC	CASSLGVRETQYF
TRBJ2-5	.	.	TRBV5-6	TGTGCCAGCAGCTTGACCCCTCGAGGCGATTTCCAAGAGACCCAGTACTTC	CASSLTPRGDFQETQYF
TRBJ2-5	TRBD2	.	TRBV4-1	TGCGCCAGCAGCCAAGAAGATAGCGGGAGGGGGCCAAGAGAGACCCAGTACTTC	CASSQEDSGRGPRETQYF
TRBJ2-3	.	.	TRBV5-1	TGCGCCAGCAGCTCCGGAGGTGGCCCAGATACGCAGTATTTT	CASSSGGGPDTQYF
TRBJ2-3	.	.	TRBV7-2	TGTGCCAGCAGCTTCAGAACAGATACGCAGTATTTT	CASSFRTDTQYF
TRBJ1-2	.	.	TRBV6-6	TGTGCCAGCAGTTTGCCAGGGGATAACTATGGCTACACCTTC	CASSLPGDNYGYTF
TRBJ1-2	TRBD1	.	TRBV5-1	TGCGCCAGCAGCTCCGGGACAGGGGCCCGTAGAGGTGGCTACACCTTC	CASSSGTGARRGGYTF
TRBJ2-7	.	.	TRBV5-6	TGTGCCAGCAGCCCTGACAGGCGCTCCTACGAGCAGTACTTC	CASSPDRRSYEQYF
TRBJ1-2	TRBD1	.	TRBV2	TGTGCCAGCAGTGCTCTACAGGGGACCTATGGCTACACCTTC	CASSALQGTYGYTF
TRBJ1-2	.	.	TRBV5-1	TGCGCCAGCAGCCCCGGGGGGGGGCTAGACGGCTACACCTTC	CASSPGGGLDGYTF
TRBJ2-1	TRBD2	.	TRBV5-4	TGTGCCAGCAGCTCCGGTACTCCGGGACTAGCGGGGGAGCAGTTCTTC	CASSSGTPGLAGEQFF
TRBJ2-1	TRBD2	few	TRBV6-5	TGTGCCAGCAGTCCCCAGGGGACTAGTGATTATGAGCAGTTCTTC	CASSPQGTSDYEQFF
TRBJ1-2	.	few	TRBV29-1	TGCACCACTGATCGGGGGATCTATGGCTACACCTTC	CTTDRGIYGYTF
TRBJ1-5	.	few	TRBV5-5	TGTGCCAGCAGCTTGGGTTACGGGAGCTGGTCCCAGCATTTT	CASSLGYGSWSQHF
TRBJ2-6	.	.	TRBV7-9	TGTGCCAGCAGCTTACACTCTGGGGCCAACGTCCTGACTTTC	CASSLHSGANVLTF
TRBJ1-3	.	.	TRBV4-3	TGCGCCAGCAGCCAAGATCCGGCCGGGGGGTCTGGAAACACCATATATTTT	CASSQDPAGGSGNTIYF
TRBJ2-5	TRBD1	few	TRBV5-1	TGCGCCAGCAGCGCCCAACAGGGGAGTAGAGAGACCCAGTACTTC	CASSAQQGSRETQYF
TRBJ2-5	TRBD1	.	TRBV7-9	TGTGCCAGCAGCTCACAGGGGGCAAGGCAAGAGACCCAGTACTTC	CASSSQGARQETQYF
TRBJ1-6	.	.	TRBV19	TGTGCCAGTAGTATAGAGGAGGGATCACCCCTCCACTTT	CASSIEEGSPLHF
TRBJ2-1	.	.	TRBV30	TGTGCCTGGAGAAGAAGCGGTGCCTACAATGAGCAGTTCTTC	CAWRRSGAYNEQFF
TRBJ2-3	.	.	TRBV4-1	TGCGCCAGCAGCCAAGGCCGGGGGGCCCCCACAGATACGCAGTATTTT	CASSQGRGAPTDTQYF
TRBJ2-3	TRBD2	few	TRBV4-3	TGCGCCAGCAGCCAAGAGAGGCGGGAGGGGGATACGCAGTATTTT	CASSQERREGDTQYF
TRBJ2-1	TRBD1	.	TRBV2	TGTGCCAGCAGTGCGCAAGGGGGCAACTACAATGAGCAGTTCTTC	CASSAQGGNYNEQFF
TRBJ1-3	.	once	TRBV27	TGTGCCAGCAGTTCCCAGAACACCATATATTTT	CASSSQNTIYF
TRBJ2-7	TRBD2	.	TRBV18	TGTGCCAGCTCACGACTAGCGGGGAGCTCCTACGAGCAGTACTTC	CASSRLAGSSYEQYF
TRBJ2-1	TRBD2	.	TRBV10-3	TGTGCCACCGGAGAGGCGGGAGGGCTGGAGAATGAGCAGTTCTTC	CATGEAGGLENEQFF
TRBJ1-4	.	once	TRBV5-6	TGTGCCAGCAGCTCTGCGTTCGGAACGAAGAGCGCAACTAATGAAAAACTGTTTTTT	CASSSAFGTKSATNEKLFF
TRBJ2-7	.	.	TRBV6-5	TGTGCCAGCACTGGCACTGCAGGAGAGCAGTACTTC	CASTGTAGEQYF